The 16 T cell receptor beta chains below all came from one sample that was sequenced in a study of graft-versus-host responses after intestinal transplantation. Generated by immunoSEQ multiplex PCR, the TCRdb table keeps only in-frame clones and is missing some. Of approximately 82,000 clones in the sample, 91% are singletons; the top ten hold over 0.095%. The antigens these receptors bind are not known. The specimen was unstimulated CD4+ T cells sorted from spleen or lymph node cells, collected before intestinal transplant. These receptors were collected from a human donor who received an intestinal transplant.

V gene TRBV11-3 combines with J gene TRBJ2-7; D is unresolved. CDR1 is SGHNT, CDR2 YENEEA, per germline. V lost 0 bases and J lost 7, with 16 bases in between. This CDR3 has 15 amino acids. CDR3 in amino acids: CASSLDVAAPGEQYF. The CDR3 nucleotides are TGTGCCAGCAGCTTAGATGTCGCAGCCCCAGGAGAGCAGTACTTC.

The chain links TRBV19 to TRBJ2-7; 9 bases line up with TRBD1. J lost 1 base, V lost 4 bases, and 11 bases had no gene match. Germline lookup yields CDR1 LNHDA and CDR2 SQIVND (reference sequence). The CDR3 runs 17 residues. In DNA form, the CDR3 reads TGTGCCAGTAGTACAAACCGACCCGGGACAGGGTCCTACGAGCAGTACTTC. It specifies CASSTNRPGTGSYEQYF. Full variable domain (rest looked up from reference TRBV19 and TRBJ2-7): DGGITQSPKYLFRKEGQNVTLSCEQNLNHDAMYWYRQDPGQGLRLIYYSQIVNDFQKGDIAEGYSVSREKKESFPLTVTSAQKNPTAFYLCASSTNRPGTGSYEQYFGPGTRLTVT.

This clone was detected only once. The chain links TRBV2 to TRBJ2-3, with 10 bases identical to TRBD1. Germline V gene data show CDR1 as SNHLY and CDR2 as FYNNEI. V shed 10 bases, J shed 2 bases, and the junction held 18 bases outside the gene matches. The CDR3 totals 18 residues. The CDR3 here is CAISGGQGSKGNTDTQYF. CDR3 sequence (DNA): TGTGCCATCTCCGGGGGACAGGGGAGTAAGGGCAACACAGATACGCAGTATTTT.

This sequence joins TRBV7-2 and TRBJ1-4, with 10 bases identical to TRBD1. With V trimmed by 3 bases and J by 7 bases, 5 bases remained unmatched. The CDR3 runs 15 residues. Per germline, CDR1 SGHTA and CDR2 FQGNSA. As DNA, the CDR3 is TGTGCCAGCAGCTTGACAGGGGGCTCGAGTGAAAAACTGTTTTTT. Translation gives CASSLTGGSSEKLFF.

This rearrangement joins TRBV7-9 to TRBJ1-2, with D unresolved. V was pared by 2 bases and J by 3 bases, with 4 bases between. There are 12 residues in the CDR3. CDR1 is SEHNR and CDR2 is FQNEAQ in the germline V gene (reference sequence). The CDR3 reads CASSLSDYGYTF. The CDR3 coding sequence is TGTGCCAGCAGCTTAAGCGACTATGGCTACACCTTC.

The J gene is TRBJ1-3, the V gene TRBV2, with TRBD1 identical over 8 bases. V shed 6 bases and J 3 bases; nucleotides not matched to a gene: 7. CDR3 size: 15 residues. Germline assignment: CDR1 SNHLY and CDR2 FYNNEI. The CDR3 here is CASRIDRGGGNTIYF. In nucleotides, the CDR3 is TGTGCCAGCAGGATCGACAGGGGAGGTGGAAACACCATATATTTT.

This clone was seen a handful of times. V is TRBV4-3 and J is TRBJ2-7; 9 bases are shared with TRBD1. Per germline, CDR1 LGHNA and CDR2 YSLEER. The ends lost 0 bases at V and 3 bases at J; junction bases unmatched: 6. The CDR3 consists of 16 residues. CDR3 sequence (DNA): TGCGCCAGCAGCCAAGATCCGGGACAGGGTTTCTACGAGCAGTACTTC. Protein: CASSQDPGQGFYEQYF.

The chain joins TRBV27 to TRBJ1-5, with D unclear. Germline V lookup: CDR1 MNHEY, CDR2 SMNVEV (reference sequence). The V end was cut by 4 bases, the J end by 2 bases, with 9 bases between. CDR3 length: 14 residues. The CDR3 sequence: CASSWGGGNQPQHF. DNA for the CDR3: TGTGCCAGCAGTTGGGGAGGAGGCAATCAGCCCCAGCATTTT.

The rearrangement links TRBV30 to TRBJ2-5; 10 nucleotides line up with TRBD1. This CDR3 is built from 16 residues. CDR1 and CDR2 from the germline V gene are GTSNPN and SVGIG (reference sequence). V lost 3 bases and J lost 5; bases outside the gene matches: 12. The CDR3 region is CAWSHRTGGGRETQYF. CDR3 DNA: TGTGCCTGGAGCCATAGGACAGGGGGAGGGAGGGAGACCCAGTACTTC.

This sequence joins TRBV30 and TRBJ2-2, with a tentative D call TRBD2 (5 bases). CDR1 is GTSNPN and CDR2 is SVGIG in the germline V gene (reference sequence). This CDR3 comprises 18 residues. Between the trimmed V and J ends, which lost 2 bases and 4 bases, there was a span of 23 bases. CDR3 nucleotide sequence: TGTGCCTGGAGTTTCACCCTGTTGTCTAGCTCTGGCACCGGGGAGCTGTTTTTT. Translated, it gives CAWSFTLLSSSGTGELFF.

This clone came up once. The gene calls are TRBV16 and TRBJ1-1, with TRBD1 matching 8 bases. Germline CDR1 KGHSY, CDR2 FQNENV. Trimming took 3 bases from V and 0 from J; bases not matched to a gene: 6. CDR3 size: 16 residues. CDR3 loop: CASSQRTGSVNTEAFF. CDR3 nucleotides: TGTGCCAGCAGCCAGCGGACAGGGTCTGTGAACACTGAAGCTTTCTTT.

The chain is built from TRBV30 and TRBJ1-1; TRBD1 aligns across 7 bases. Germline lookup yields CDR1 GTSNPN and CDR2 SVGIG (reference sequence). V lost 4 bases and J lost 6; bases outside the gene matches: 20. The CDR3 runs 17 residues. CDR3 residues: CAWKDRRTAPGSPEAFF. CDR3 DNA sequence: TGTGCCTGGAAGGACAGGCGTACGGCTCCCGGATCTCCTGAAGCTTTCTTT.

The chain couples TRBV5-5 to TRBJ2-3; no clear D. Per the germline V gene, CDR1 is SGHKS and CDR2 is YYEKEE (reference sequence). The CDR3 contains 12 residues. The V gene lost 3 bases and the J gene lost 3 bases, with 5 bases spanning the gap. This chain's CDR3 is CASSYYTDTQYF. The CDR3 DNA follows: TGTGCCAGCAGCTACTATACAGATACGCAGTATTTT.

J is TRBJ2-2 and V is TRBV6-5; possible D gene TRBD2, 5 bases. The CDR3 consists of 16 residues. V was clipped by 0 bases and J by 6 bases, with 14 bases between them. The germline V gene encodes CDR1 MNHEY and CDR2 SVGAGI. The CDR3 reads CASSYSPTIGSGELFF. CDR3 nucleotides: TGTGCCAGCAGTTACTCCCCGACTATTGGGTCCGGGGAGCTGTTTTTT.

CDR3 sequence (DNA): TGTGCCAGTAGTATAGACATCCTATATGGCTACACCTTC. This sequence encodes CASSIDILYGYTF. The gene calls are TRBV19 and TRBJ1-2; D call uncertain. V was cut by 0 bases and J by 5 bases, with 7 bases left in between. Germline V lookup: CDR1 LNHDA, CDR2 SQIVND (reference sequence). CDR3 size: 13 residues.

The chain employs TRBV18 and TRBJ2-3, with 9 bases lining up with TRBD2. The germline gives CDR1 KGHSH, CDR2 LQKENI. This CDR3 has 21 amino acids. The junction had 19 bases not matched to a gene; V was cut back by 1 base and J by 2 bases. The CDR3 DNA is TGTGCCAGCTCACCACGTATAACTCCCCTCCCGAGCGGGGGGTCCACAGATACGCAGTATTTT. Amino acids: CASSPRITPLPSGGSTDTQYF.